The 19 T cell receptor beta chains given below trace back to one sample, sequenced in a study of blood T cell repertoires in COVID-19. TCRdb keeps only in-frame clones here, not all; method: immunoSEQ multiplex PCR. The table records a few hundred thousand clones, 84% of them present only once. Specimen: peripheral blood. All receptors derive from a woman between 40 and 55 years old who had recovered from COVID-19.

The rearrangement uses TRBV5-5 and TRBJ2-7, with D perhaps TRBD2 (7 bases). V was clipped by 2 bases and J by 9 bases, with 27 bases between them. The CDR3 length is 17 residues. Germline assignment: CDR1 SGHKS and CDR2 YYEKEE (reference sequence). As DNA, the CDR3 is TGTGCCAGCAGCTTATTAGACATAGGGGGGGACGGACACGGGCAGTACTTC. Its translation is CASSLLDIGGDGHGQYF.

CDR3: CASSQDSGDGYTF. For the CDR3, the DNA is TGCGCCAGCAGCCAAGATTCGGGGGATGGCTACACCTTC. The chain carries TRBV4-3 and TRBJ1-2, with D perhaps matching TRBD1 (5 bases). The CDR3 length is 13 residues. Germline V gene data show CDR1 as LGHNA and CDR2 as YSLEER. V shed 0 bases and J shed 6 bases, with 8 bases lying between them.

The V and J genes are TRBV3-1 (or the pseudogene TRBV3-2) and TRBJ2-5, with unresolved D. The CDR3 contains 13 residues. The V gene lost 0 bases and the J gene lost 5 bases, with 7 bases spanning the gap. Germline assignment: CDR1 LGHDT and CDR2 YNNKEL (reference sequence). CDR3 nucleotide sequence: TGTGCCAGCAGCCAAGATTTGCAGGAGACCCAGTACTTC. Amino acid sequence: CASSQDLQETQYF.

For this clone: Other nucleotide sequences from this sample produce the same CDR3. The chain couples TRBV5-1 to TRBJ1-1, with D unclear. The V and J ends lost 0 bases and 1 base respectively, with 4 bases between them. CDR1 SGHRS and CDR2 YFSETQ come from the germline V gene. CDR3 length: 13 residues. DNA of the CDR3: TGCGCCAGCAGCTTGGACAGGAACACTGAAGCTTTCTTT. It encodes CASSLDRNTEAFF.

The chain carries TRBV27 and TRBJ2-6, with D possibly being TRBD1 (5 bases). The CDR3 is 15 amino acids. Germline V gene sequence: CDR1 MNHEY, CDR2 SMNVEV (reference sequence). V was shortened by 6 bases and J by 0 bases, with 9 bases between the two germline ends. The CDR3 protein is CASRVTASGANVLTF. CDR3 DNA sequence: TGTGCCAGCAGGGTGACAGCCTCTGGGGCCAACGTCCTGACTTTC.

The chain is built from TRBV7-9 and TRBJ2-7; TRBD1 might be the D (6 bases). The CDR3 length is 14 residues. Germline CDR1 is SEHNR and CDR2 is FQNEAQ (reference sequence). The V and J ends lost 4 bases and 1 base respectively, with 11 bases between them. CDR3 DNA sequence: TGTGCCAGCAGCTCATCCGGGACATCCTACGAGCAGTACTTC. Its protein product is CASSSSGTSYEQYF.

This chain connects TRBV4-2 to TRBJ2-7; D perhaps matches TRBD2 (6 bases). Germline lookup yields CDR1 LGHNA and CDR2 YNFKEQ. This CDR3 has 14 amino acids. The V gene lost 10 bases and the J gene lost 7 bases, with 23 bases spanning the gap. CDR3 coding DNA: TGTGCCACCGCCAGTACGGGGTCTGCGGGGGAGCAGTACTTC. It is translated as CATASTGSAGEQYF.

In regard to this clone: Other DNA variants within this sample encode the same CDR3. This chain connects TRBV11-3 to TRBJ2-3; TRBD2 might be the D (5 bases). This CDR3 has 14 residues. From germline, CDR1 is SGHNT and CDR2 YENEEA. V lost 1 base to trimming and J lost 2 bases, with 7 bases between them. The DNA of the CDR3 is TGTGCCAGCAGCTTAGGAGCGGACACAGATACGCAGTATTTT. Amino acid sequence: CASSLGADTDTQYF.

The gene calls are TRBV21-1 and TRBJ1-3. TRBV21-1 is assigned pseudogene status. This CDR3 is built from 15 residues. CDR3 in amino acids: CASSKVRVDGNTIYF. CDR3 sequence (DNA): TGTGCCAGCAGCAAAGTGAGGGTAGATGGAAACACCATATATTTT.

In this sample, this clone turned up a few times. The genes are TRBV6-5 and TRBJ1-5; possibly TRBD1 for D (5 bases). Germline V gene data show CDR1 as MNHEY and CDR2 as SVGAGI. V dropped 6 bases and J dropped 7 bases, with 16 bases sitting between them. This CDR3 contains 14 residues. The CDR3 DNA reads TGTGCCAGCAGCTTAAAAACCGGGGGGCAGCCCCAGCATTTT. Translating gives CASSLKTGGQPQHF.

The chain uses TRBV5-1 and TRBJ2-1, with 14 bases identical to TRBD2. V lost 4 bases to trimming and J lost 8 bases; unmatched junction nucleotides: 5. CDR3 length: 15 residues. Germline V lookup: CDR1 SGHRS, CDR2 YFSETQ. The CDR3: CASSHGTSGRDEQFF. The CDR3 nucleotides are TGCGCCAGCAGCCACGGGACTAGCGGGAGAGATGAGCAGTTCTTC.

The chain links TRBV5-1 to TRBJ2-3; TRBD2 aligns across 13 bases. Looked up from germline, CDR1 is SGHRS and CDR2 is YFSETQ. The CDR3 consists of 15 residues. V dropped 5 bases and J dropped 2; count of bases not matched to a gene: 2. As DNA, the CDR3 is TGCGCCAGCAGGACTAGCGGGGGGCCCACAGATACGCAGTATTTT. Encoded protein: CASRTSGGPTDTQYF.

The rearrangement uses TRBV6-2 or TRBV6-3 and TRBJ2-5, with 12 positions matching TRBD2. Losses at the gene ends were 5 bases for V and 2 bases for J; bases not matched to a gene: 3. This CDR3 contains 15 residues. The V gene's germline CDR1 is MNHEY and CDR2 SVGEGT. CDR3 residues: CASSTTSGGQETQYF. In nucleotides, the CDR3 is TGTGCCAGCAGTACCACTAGCGGGGGGCAAGAGACCCAGTACTTC.

The J gene is TRBJ1-4, the V gene TRBV5-1; 8 nucleotides line up with TRBD1. The length of the CDR3 is 13 residues. V lost 2 bases and J lost 8; bases outside the gene matches: 2. CDR1 is SGHRS and CDR2 is YFSETQ in the germline V gene. The CDR3 sequence: CASSFTGGEKLFF. The CDR3 DNA follows: TGCGCCAGCAGCTTCACAGGGGGAGAAAAACTGTTTTTT.

This chain joins TRBV6-5 and TRBJ1-2, with D possibly matching TRBD1 (6 bases). The CDR3 contains 16 residues. V lost 0 bases, J lost 0 bases, and 11 bases lay in between. From germline, CDR1 is MNHEY and CDR2 SVGAGI. The CDR3 protein is CASSYSDSQANYGYTF. CDR3 coding DNA: TGTGCCAGCAGTTACTCGGACAGTCAGGCTAACTATGGCTACACCTTC.

The chain joins TRBV5-6 to TRBJ1-2; possible D gene TRBD1, 6 bases. CDR1 SGHDT and CDR2 YYEEEE come from the germline V gene. This CDR3 contains 16 residues. Trimming removed 0 bases at V and 4 bases at J, with 16 bases between. The CDR3 DNA reads as TGTGCCAGCAGCTTGGCAAGGCCAGGGGTTTCCTATGGCTACACCTTC. This encodes CASSLARPGVSYGYTF.

This clone appeared a few times. The V gene is TRBV18, the J gene TRBJ2-2; no reliable D call. V lost 0 bases, J lost 6 bases, and 5 bases lay in between. CDR3 length: 13 residues. CDR1 is KGHSH, CDR2 LQKENI, per germline. CDR3 DNA sequence: TGTGCCAGCTCACCACCGTCCGCCGGGGAGCTGTTTTTT. It encodes CASSPPSAGELFF.

J is TRBJ2-7 and V is TRBV5-1; 12 nucleotides agree with TRBD1. The V segment lost 4 bases and the J segment 5 bases; nucleotides outside the gene matches: 10. There are 16 residues in the CDR3. Germline lookup yields CDR1 SGHRS and CDR2 YFSETQ. The DNA for the CDR3 is TGCGCCAGCAGCATTAGCGGGACAGGGGGCTACCACGAGCAGTACTTC. It is translated as CASSISGTGGYHEQYF.

The chain couples TRBV7-2 to TRBJ2-3; D unresolved. This CDR3 is built from 11 residues. Between the trimmed V and J ends, which lost 2 bases and 7 bases, there was a span of 4 bases. The germline V gene encodes CDR1 SGHTA and CDR2 FQGNSA. The CDR3 DNA reads TGTGCCAGCAGCTTATATAATACGCAGTATTTT. Protein: CASSLYNTQYF.